This T cell receptor (beta chain) is from a study of cytomegalovirus exposure and HLA in healthy donors. General study points: Presence/absence comparisons presumed near-even sequencing depth among donors. It was confirmed in vitro that a few of the CMV-associated chains were specific for CMV antigens. Per a later analysis, HLA-associated TCR beta chains showed more clonal expansion than other, equally common TCR beta chains. High specificity and sensitivity for cytomegalovirus status were reported for the classifier.

Turning to this clone: What it recognizes is unknown.

Primers: 60 Vbeta forward and 13 Jbeta reverse. Using immunoSEQ multiplex PCR, the repertoire was profiled, and TCRdb retains in-frame clones only, with some absent. The sample lists approximately 100,000 clones, about 68% seen once, with 2% to 2.5% in the top ten. Germline values: CDR1 SNHLY, CDR2 FYNNEI. The CDR3 runs 13 residues. The germline V and J ends were trimmed by 4 bases and 0 bases, with 6 bases remaining between them. The source of this sequence is a human donor in good health. What was sequenced was PBMCs. The gene calls are TRBV2 and TRBJ1-1, with no clear D. The CDR3 DNA reads as TGTGCCAGCAGTGCTTATATGAACACTGAAGCTTTCTTT. Its translation is CASSAYMNTEAFF. The full variable domain, its missing parts supplied by reference TRBV2 and TRBJ1-1, is EPEVTQTPSHQVTQMGQEVILRCVPISNHLYFYWYRQILGQKVEFLVSFYNNEISEKSEIFDDQFSVERPDGSNFTLKIRSTKLEDSAMYFCASSAYMNTEAFFGQGTRLTVV.